This T cell receptor (beta chain) appears in the sequencing data of a study of control samples from healthy donors and cancer patients. Sequenced by immunoSEQ multiplex PCR; TCRdb stores in-frame clones only, minus some. Of some 140,000 clones listed, around 85% are singletons. The CDR3 has 16 amino acids. The germline V gene has CDR1 SGHTA and CDR2 FQGNSA. Trimming shortened V by 5 bases and J by 4 bases, and 20 bases separated the two germline ends. The clonotype comes from a woman aged 25 to 39 in good health. The chain combines TRBV7-2 with TRBJ1-2; D call uncertain. Sequences were obtained from blood. CDR3 DNA sequence: TGTGCCAGCAGCACAAGAGACCCTTTTTGGGGCTATGGCTACACCTTC. It is translated as CASSTRDPFWGYGYTF.